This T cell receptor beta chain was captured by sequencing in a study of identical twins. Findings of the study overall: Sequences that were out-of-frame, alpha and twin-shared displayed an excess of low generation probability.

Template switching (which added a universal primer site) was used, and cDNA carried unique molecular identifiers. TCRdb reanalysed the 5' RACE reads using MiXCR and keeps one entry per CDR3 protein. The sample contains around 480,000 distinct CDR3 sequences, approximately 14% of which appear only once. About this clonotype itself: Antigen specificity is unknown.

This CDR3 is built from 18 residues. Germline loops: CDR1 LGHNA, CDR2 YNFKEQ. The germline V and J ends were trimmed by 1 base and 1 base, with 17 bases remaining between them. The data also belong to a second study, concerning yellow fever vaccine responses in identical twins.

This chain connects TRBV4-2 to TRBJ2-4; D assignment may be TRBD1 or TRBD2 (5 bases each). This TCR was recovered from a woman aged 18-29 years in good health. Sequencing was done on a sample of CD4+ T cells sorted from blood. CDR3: CASSQVTGQGTAKNIQYF. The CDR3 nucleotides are TGTGCCAGCAGCCAAGTCACGGGGCAGGGTACGGCCAAAAACATTCAGTACTTC.